This entry lists 27 T cell receptor beta chains sequenced from one sample in a study of cytomegalovirus exposure and HLA in healthy donors. Here immunoSEQ multiplex PCR was the method, and the copy in TCRdb shows in-frame clones only, minus some. The sample yields 120,000 or so clones, more than 70% seen once. Sequenced material: PBMCs. The receptors stem from a man aged 18 to 29 in good health and CMV-seronegative.

Points on this clone: Additional DNA sequences in this sample encode the identical CDR3. This chain connects TRBV29-1 to TRBJ2-7; 8 bases agree with TRBD1. With 1 base clipped from V and 4 bases from J, the junction kept 0 bases outside the gene matches. Germline values: CDR1 SQVTM, CDR2 ANQGSEA. There are 12 residues in the CDR3. The CDR3 loop is CSVEGQGYEQYF. The CDR3 bases are TGCAGCGTTGAAGGACAGGGGTACGAGCAGTACTTC.

The CDR3 loop is CASSFSGRARYNEQFF. The CDR3 DNA reads TGTGCCAGCAGTTTCAGCGGGAGGGCCCGTTACAATGAGCAGTTCTTC. J is TRBJ2-1 and V is TRBV11-2; 10 positions agree with TRBD2. Losses at the gene ends were 6 bases for V and 4 bases for J; bases not matched to a gene: 9. Germline CDR1 is SGHAT and CDR2 is FQNNGV. The CDR3 runs 16 residues.

The chain is built from TRBV29-1 and TRBJ1-4; D is unclear. Germline assignment: CDR1 SQVTM and CDR2 ANQGSEA. The CDR3 consists of 13 residues. V was shortened by 2 bases and J by 7 bases, with 11 bases between the two germline ends. CDR3: CSVESEGSEKLFF. CDR3 coding DNA: TGCAGCGTTGAATCGGAGGGTTCTGAAAAACTGTTTTTT.

Only a few counts were recorded for this clone. Distinct nucleotide sequences in the sample also encode this CDR3. The chain uses TRBV6-6 and TRBJ2-7, with TRBD1 identical over 7 bases. This CDR3 is built from 12 residues. V lost 4 bases and J lost 4; bases outside the gene matches: 1. CDR1 and CDR2 (germline): MNHNY, SVGAGI (reference sequence). CDR3 in amino acids: CASSSGQYEQYF. The CDR3 bases are TGTGCCAGCAGTTCGGGACAGTACGAGCAGTACTTC.

This chain uses TRBV19 with TRBJ1-1; 7 nucleotides agree with TRBD1. The junction had 3 bases not matched to a gene; V was cut back by 3 bases and J by 5 bases. The length of the CDR3 is 13 residues. Per germline, CDR1 LNHDA and CDR2 SQIVND (reference sequence). The CDR3, as DNA: TGTGCCAGTAGTATTTACAGGGGTACTGAAGCTTTCTTT. Encoded protein: CASSIYRGTEAFF.

The chain couples TRBV5-1 to TRBJ1-2, with 11 bases aligning to TRBD1. CDR1 is SGHRS, CDR2 YFSETQ, per germline. This CDR3 comprises 15 residues. The trim removed 4 bases at V and 5 bases at J, leaving 7 bases unmatched. CDR3 nucleotide sequence: TGCGCCAGCAGCCCAAGGGACAGGGGGACTTATGGCTACACCTTC. As protein: CASSPRDRGTYGYTF.

The chain joins TRBV5-1 to TRBJ2-1; D unresolved. Trimming shortened V by 0 bases and J by 10 bases, and 5 bases separated the two germline ends. This CDR3 comprises 11 residues. CDR1 and CDR2 (germline): SGHRS, YFSETQ. In DNA form, the CDR3 reads TGCGCCAGCAGCTTGGGGGCAGAGCAGTTCTTC. This sequence encodes CASSLGAEQFF.

This clone showed up just a few times. This chain connects TRBV18 to TRBJ2-7; 8 bases line up with TRBD2. Germline CDR1 reads KGHSH; CDR2 reads LQKENI. This CDR3 spans 14 amino acids. With V trimmed by 6 bases and J by 6 bases, 10 bases remained unmatched. DNA of the CDR3: TGTGCCAGCTCGCCCAGGACTAGCCCAAGCGAGCAGTACTTC. Translation: CASSPRTSPSEQYF.

The chain is built from TRBV2 and TRBJ2-1; the D is unclear. The CDR3 is 13 residues long. Trimming removed 7 bases at V and 2 bases at J, with 9 bases between. Germline CDR1 is SNHLY and CDR2 is FYNNEI. The CDR3 is CASKAETYNEQFF. CDR3 bases: TGTGCCAGCAAGGCGGAAACCTACAATGAGCAGTTCTTC.

The chain has TRBV7-2 and TRBJ1-5, with unresolved D. The germline V gene encodes CDR1 SGHTA and CDR2 FQGNSA. V was clipped by 5 bases and J by 4 bases, with 12 bases between them. The CDR3 is 14 residues long. The CDR3 is CASSAAGRNQPQHF. CDR3 nucleotide sequence: TGTGCCAGCAGCGCGGCCGGCCGGAATCAGCCCCAGCATTTT.

V and J are TRBV27 and TRBJ2-7; tentative D call: TRBD2 (6 bases). The germline V gene has CDR1 MNHEY and CDR2 SMNVEV (reference sequence). This CDR3 has 16 amino acids. The germline V and J ends were trimmed by 7 bases and 0 bases, with 19 bases remaining between them. Here the CDR3 reads CASKAWGEGSSYEQYF. For the CDR3, the DNA is TGTGCCAGCAAGGCATGGGGGGAAGGTAGCTCCTACGAGCAGTACTTC.

The chain recombines TRBV10-3 with TRBJ1-5; D possibly corresponds to TRBD1 (6 bases). CDR3 length: 16 residues. The V end was cut by 0 bases, the J end by 2 bases, with 11 bases between. CDR1 is ENHRY, CDR2 SYGVKD, per germline. CDR3 region: CAISESGAGGNQPQHF. In DNA, the CDR3 is TGTGCCATCAGTGAGTCTGGGGCAGGGGGCAATCAGCCCCAGCATTTT.

Written as DNA, the CDR3 is TGTGCCAGCAGTTACCGATTATGTGGTGGAGGCACCAATGAGCAGTTCTTC. Its protein is CASSYRLCGGGTNEQFF. The chain couples TRBV6-7 to TRBJ2-1, with TRBD2 as a possible D gene (5 bases). TRBV6-7 is sorted into the ORF group, with uncertain function. The CDR3 contains 17 residues. Trimming stripped 2 bases from V and 6 bases from J, with 20 bases between.

This chain connects TRBV11-1 to TRBJ2-1, with 12 positions matching TRBD2. The CDR3 totals 17 residues. CDR1 is SGHAT and CDR2 is FQDESV in the germline V gene (reference sequence). The J segment lost 7 bases and the V segment lost 1 base, leaving 8 bases of the junction unmatched. The CDR3 loop is CASSLVFGLAGINEQFF. The CDR3 DNA reads as TGTGCCAGCAGCTTAGTTTTTGGACTAGCGGGGATTAATGAGCAGTTCTTC.

This clone was seen once. This chain joins TRBV28 and TRBJ2-7; the D gene is possibly TRBD2 (6 bases). The CDR3 covers 16 residues. V was shortened by 5 bases and J by 0 bases, with 17 bases between the two germline ends. CDR1 is MDHEN and CDR2 is SYDVKM in the germline V gene. Written as DNA, the CDR3 is TGTGCCAGCAGTGTAGATAGCGGCAAGACCTCCTACGAGCAGTACTTC. Encoded protein: CASSVDSGKTSYEQYF.

This clone was observed once. This chain links TRBV28 with TRBJ1-4; tentatively, D is TRBD1 (5 bases). Germline lookup yields CDR1 MDHEN and CDR2 SYDVKM. This CDR3 spans 17 amino acids. Trimming shortened V by 4 bases and J by 0 bases, and 15 bases separated the two germline ends. The CDR3 loop is CASSWVTEASTNEKLFF. The CDR3 DNA sequence: TGTGCCAGCAGTTGGGTGACAGAAGCCTCAACTAATGAAAAACTGTTTTTT. Full variable domain (remainder filled in from reference TRBV28 and TRBJ1-4): DVKVTQSSRYLVKRTGEKVFLECVQDMDHENMFWYRQDPGLGLRLIYFSYDVKMKEKGDIPEGYSVSREKKERFSLILESASTNQTSMYLCASSWVTEASTNEKLFFGSGTQLSVL.

This clone was observed once. The V call is TRBV18, the J call TRBJ2-5; D not certain. V lost 4 bases, J lost 1 base, and 13 bases lay in between. The germline CDR1 and CDR2 sequences are KGHSH and LQKENI. The CDR3 spans 15 residues. The CDR3 bases are TGTGCCAGCTCACTAATGGTCCTAACCCAAGAGACCCAGTACTTC. Amino acid sequence: CASSLMVLTQETQYF. The full variable domain, its missing parts supplied by reference TRBV18 and TRBJ2-5, is NAGVMQNPRHLVRRRGQEARLRCSPMKGHSHVYWYRQLPEEGLKFMVYLQKENIIDESGMPKERFSAEFPKEGPSILRIQQVVRGDSAAYFCASSLMVLTQETQYFGPGTRLLVL.

The V call is TRBV28, the J call TRBJ1-5; 8 bases map to TRBD1. Germline trimming cut 4 bases from V and 6 bases from J; bases unmatched to any gene: 2. Germline loops: CDR1 MDHEN, CDR2 SYDVKM. The CDR3 length is 13 residues. CDR3 sequence: CASSSGGSQPQHF. CDR3 DNA sequence: TGTGCCAGCAGTTCAGGGGGCTCTCAGCCCCAGCATTTT.

V is TRBV7-9 and J is TRBJ1-2, with D maybe TRBD1 (5 bases). The CDR3 sequence is 14 residues long. Looked up from germline, CDR1 is SEHNR and CDR2 is FQNEAQ (reference sequence). V shed 4 bases and J shed 5 bases, with 14 bases lying between them. As DNA, the CDR3 is TGTGCCAGCAGCTCGGAGCGCAGGGTTTATGGCTACACCTTC. The encoded protein is CASSSERRVYGYTF.

The chain joins TRBV6-1 to TRBJ1-2; TRBD1 agrees at 8 bases. Germline-derived CDR1 and CDR2 are MNHNS and SASEGT. CDR3 length equals 14 residues. Trimming removed 4 bases from V and 7 bases from J; junction bases left unmatched: 8. CDR3 in amino acids: CASSAQGARGGYTF. The CDR3 DNA is TGTGCCAGCAGTGCTCAGGGGGCGCGAGGTGGCTACACCTTC.

V is TRBV5-6 and J is TRBJ2-7, with a possible D match to TRBD1 (7 bases). The CDR3 is made up of 16 amino acids. The V gene's germline CDR1 is SGHDT and CDR2 YYEEEE. V was shortened by 3 bases and J by 5 bases, with 21 bases between the two germline ends. The CDR3 loop reads CASSWGGTAKGDEQYF. CDR3 DNA: TGTGCCAGCAGCTGGGGCGGGACAGCAAAGGGGGACGAGCAGTACTTC.

V usage is TRBV5-1 and J usage is TRBJ2-2; tentative D call: TRBD1 (6 bases). The germline gives CDR1 SGHRS, CDR2 YFSETQ. The CDR3 consists of 15 residues. Trimming left V 4 bases short and J 2 bases short, with 12 bases between. CDR3 residues: CASSDKQGNTGELFF. The CDR3 DNA reads TGCGCCAGCAGCGATAAACAGGGAAACACCGGGGAGCTGTTTTTT.

This chain joins TRBV9 and TRBJ1-4; D is perhaps TRBD1 (5 bases). The germline V and J ends were trimmed by 0 bases and 3 bases, with 9 bases remaining between them. Germline CDR1 and CDR2: SGDLS and YYNGEE. This CDR3 has 15 residues. CDR3 nucleotide sequence: TGTGCCAGCAGCGTAGGGGCAGGGCCTAATGAAAAACTGTTTTTT. Translating it yields CASSVGAGPNEKLFF.

The chain couples TRBV30 to TRBJ1-3; 9 bases map to TRBD1. The CDR3 totals 13 residues. V trimming: 4 bases; J trimming: 5 bases; junction bases outside the gene matches: 3. Germline CDR1 and CDR2: GTSNPN and SVGIG (reference sequence). The CDR3 reads CAWTGTGRNTIYF. CDR3 coding DNA: TGTGCCTGGACCGGGACAGGGAGAAACACCATATATTTT.

The count of this clone is one. The CDR3 nucleotides are TGTGCCTGGAGTGTGAGTGATAACACTGAAGCTTTCTTT. Encoded protein: CAWSVSDNTEAFF. The rearrangement links TRBV30 to TRBJ1-1; no reliable D call. V gave up 0 bases and J gave up 2 bases, with 7 bases separating them. The CDR3 length is 13 residues. Germline values: CDR1 GTSNPN, CDR2 SVGIG (reference sequence).

This chain's CDR3 is CASSFRDRGRRINEKLFF. As DNA, the CDR3 is TGTGCCAGCTCATTCCGGGACAGGGGACGACGGATTAATGAAAAACTGTTTTTT. The V gene is TRBV18, the J gene TRBJ1-4, with 10 bases matching TRBD1. J was trimmed by 4 bases and V by 5 bases; bases with no gene match: 13. Germline V gives CDR1 KGHSH, CDR2 LQKENI. This CDR3 spans 18 amino acids.

This rearrangement joins TRBV6-4 to TRBJ1-5, with TRBD1 as a possible D gene (5 bases). Germline CDR1 MRHNA, CDR2 SNTAGT. This CDR3 has 15 amino acids. V lost 4 bases and J 2 bases, leaving 12 bases between the germline ends. The CDR3 protein is CASSATGVGNQPQHF. The CDR3 DNA is TGTGCCAGCAGTGCCACGGGGGTGGGCAATCAGCCCCAGCATTTT.